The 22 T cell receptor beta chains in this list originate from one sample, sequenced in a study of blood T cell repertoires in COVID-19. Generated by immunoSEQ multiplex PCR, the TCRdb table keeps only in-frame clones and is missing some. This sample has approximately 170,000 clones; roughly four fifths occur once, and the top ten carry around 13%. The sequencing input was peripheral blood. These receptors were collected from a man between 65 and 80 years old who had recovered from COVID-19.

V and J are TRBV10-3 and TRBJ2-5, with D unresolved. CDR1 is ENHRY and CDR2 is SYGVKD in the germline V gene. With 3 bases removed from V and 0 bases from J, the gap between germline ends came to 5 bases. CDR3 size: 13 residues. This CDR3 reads CAISDGYQETQYF. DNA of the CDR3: TGTGCCATCAGTGACGGGTACCAAGAGACCCAGTACTTC.

The CDR3 region is CASSSTGPSYEQYF. In DNA form, the CDR3 reads TGTGCCAGCAGTTCCACAGGCCCTTCCTACGAGCAGTACTTC. This chain uses TRBV28 with TRBJ2-7; a possible D gene is TRBD1 (5 bases). The CDR3 totals 14 residues. Germline-derived CDR1 and CDR2 are MDHEN and SYDVKM. V was trimmed by 4 bases and J by 1 base, leaving 11 bases between them.

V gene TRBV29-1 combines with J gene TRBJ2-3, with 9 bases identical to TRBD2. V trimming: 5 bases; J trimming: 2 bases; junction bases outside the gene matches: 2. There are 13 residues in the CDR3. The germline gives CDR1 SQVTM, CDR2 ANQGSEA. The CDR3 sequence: CSVSSGATDTQYF. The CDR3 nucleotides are TGCAGCGTTTCTAGCGGGGCCACAGATACGCAGTATTTT.

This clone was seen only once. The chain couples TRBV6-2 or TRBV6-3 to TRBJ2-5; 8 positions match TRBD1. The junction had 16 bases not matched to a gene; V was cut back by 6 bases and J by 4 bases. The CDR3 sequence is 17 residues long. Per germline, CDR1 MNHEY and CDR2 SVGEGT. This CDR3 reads CASSRRRSGGEGETQYF. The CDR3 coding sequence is TGTGCCAGCAGCCGACGACGGTCAGGGGGCGAGGGAGAGACCCAGTACTTC.

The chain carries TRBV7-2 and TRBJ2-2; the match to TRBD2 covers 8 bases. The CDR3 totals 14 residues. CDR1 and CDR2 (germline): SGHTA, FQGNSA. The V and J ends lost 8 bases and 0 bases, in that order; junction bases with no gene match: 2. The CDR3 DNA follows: TGTGCCAGCGTAGCGGGACCGAACACCGGGGAGCTGTTTTTT. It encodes CASVAGPNTGELFF. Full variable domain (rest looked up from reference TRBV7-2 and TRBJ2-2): GAGVSQSPSNKVTEKGKDVELRCDPISGHTALYWYRQSLGQGLEFLIYFQGNSAPDKSGLPSDRFSAERTGGSVSTLTIQRTQQEDSAVYLCASVAGPNTGELFFGEGSRLTVL.

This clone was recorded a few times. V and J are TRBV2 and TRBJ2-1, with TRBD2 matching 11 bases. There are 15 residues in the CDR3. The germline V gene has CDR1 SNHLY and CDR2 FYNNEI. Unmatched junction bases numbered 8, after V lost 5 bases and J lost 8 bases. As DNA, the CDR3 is TGTGCCAGCAGTATTAGCGGGAGGGCCCTCGATGAGCAGTTCTTC. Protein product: CASSISGRALDEQFF.

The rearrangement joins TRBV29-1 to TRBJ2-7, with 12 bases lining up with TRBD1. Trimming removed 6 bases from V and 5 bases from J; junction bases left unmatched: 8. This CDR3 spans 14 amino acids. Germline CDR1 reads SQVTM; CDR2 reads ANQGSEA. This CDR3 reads CSVAGTGGLDEQYF. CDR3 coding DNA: TGCAGCGTAGCCGGGACAGGGGGCTTAGACGAGCAGTACTTC.

This CDR3 is CATSRDLNRGLSEKLFF. CDR3 nucleotides: TGTGCCACCAGCAGGGACCTTAACAGGGGGCTTAGCGAAAAACTGTTTTTT. The J gene is TRBJ1-4, the V gene TRBV15, with TRBD1 matching 9 bases. Germline V gene lookup returns CDR1 LNHNV and CDR2 YYDKDF (reference sequence). This CDR3 region has 17 residues. The V gene end was trimmed by 3 bases and the J gene end by 8 bases; junction bases not matched to a gene: 13.

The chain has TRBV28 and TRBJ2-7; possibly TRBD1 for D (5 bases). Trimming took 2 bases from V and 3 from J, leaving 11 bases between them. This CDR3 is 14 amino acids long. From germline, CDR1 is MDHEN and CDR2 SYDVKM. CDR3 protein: CASSLGAGNYEQYF. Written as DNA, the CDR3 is TGTGCCAGCAGTTTAGGGGCAGGGAACTACGAGCAGTACTTC. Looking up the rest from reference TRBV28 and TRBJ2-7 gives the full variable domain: DVKVTQSSRYLVKRTGEKVFLECVQDMDHENMFWYRQDPGLGLRLIYFSYDVKMKEKGDIPEGYSVSREKKERFSLILESASTNQTSMYLCASSLGAGNYEQYFGPGTRLTVT.

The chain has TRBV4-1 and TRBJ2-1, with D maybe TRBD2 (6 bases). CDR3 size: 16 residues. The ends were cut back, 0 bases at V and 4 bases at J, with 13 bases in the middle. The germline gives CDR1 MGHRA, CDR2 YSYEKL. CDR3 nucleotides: TGCGCCAGCAGCCAAGATTCGGGAGTGGGGTACAATGAGCAGTTCTTC. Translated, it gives CASSQDSGVGYNEQFF.

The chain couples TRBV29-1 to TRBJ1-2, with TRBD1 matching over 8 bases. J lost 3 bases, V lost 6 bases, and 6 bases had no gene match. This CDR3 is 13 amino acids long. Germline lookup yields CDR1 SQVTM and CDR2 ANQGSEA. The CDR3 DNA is TGCAGCGTCGGACAGGGTACGGACTATGGCTACACCTTC. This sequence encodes CSVGQGTDYGYTF.

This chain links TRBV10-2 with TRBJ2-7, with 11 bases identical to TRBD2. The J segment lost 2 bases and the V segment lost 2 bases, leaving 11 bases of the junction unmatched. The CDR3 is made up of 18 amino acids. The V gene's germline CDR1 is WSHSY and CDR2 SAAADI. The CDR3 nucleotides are TGCGCCAGCAGTGAGACTAGCGGGAGAGGGTATCCCCCCTACGAGCAGTACTTC. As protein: CASSETSGRGYPPYEQYF.

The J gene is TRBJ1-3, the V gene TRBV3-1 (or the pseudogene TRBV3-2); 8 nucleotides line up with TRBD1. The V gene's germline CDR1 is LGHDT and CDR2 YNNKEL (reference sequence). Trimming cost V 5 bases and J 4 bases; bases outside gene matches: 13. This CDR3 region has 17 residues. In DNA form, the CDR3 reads TGTGCCAGCAGCGTGGCCGGACAGGGAACAACCGGAAACACCATATATTTT. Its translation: CASSVAGQGTTGNTIYF.

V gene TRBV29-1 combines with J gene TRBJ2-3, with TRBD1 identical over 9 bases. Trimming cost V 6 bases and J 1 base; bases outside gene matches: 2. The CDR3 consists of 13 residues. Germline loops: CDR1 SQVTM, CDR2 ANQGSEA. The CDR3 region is CSVRDRGTDTQYF. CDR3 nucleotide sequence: TGCAGCGTCAGGGACAGGGGCACAGATACGCAGTATTTT.

The DNA of the CDR3 is TGTGCCAGCAGTCGGGGACAGGGGGGCGTGGGTTCACCCCTCCACTTT. Encoded protein: CASSRGQGGVGSPLHF. The chain carries TRBV2 and TRBJ1-6, with 11 nucleotides matching TRBD1. Trimming at V came to 5 bases and at J to 9 bases, leaving 9 bases not matched to a gene. There are 16 residues in the CDR3. Germline V gene data show CDR1 as SNHLY and CDR2 as FYNNEI.

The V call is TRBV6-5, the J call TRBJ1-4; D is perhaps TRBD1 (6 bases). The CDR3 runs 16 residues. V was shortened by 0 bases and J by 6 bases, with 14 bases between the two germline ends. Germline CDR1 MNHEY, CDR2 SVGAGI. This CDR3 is CASSYSYHRVDEKLFF. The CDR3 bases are TGTGCCAGCAGTTACTCGTATCACAGGGTCGATGAAAAACTGTTTTTT.

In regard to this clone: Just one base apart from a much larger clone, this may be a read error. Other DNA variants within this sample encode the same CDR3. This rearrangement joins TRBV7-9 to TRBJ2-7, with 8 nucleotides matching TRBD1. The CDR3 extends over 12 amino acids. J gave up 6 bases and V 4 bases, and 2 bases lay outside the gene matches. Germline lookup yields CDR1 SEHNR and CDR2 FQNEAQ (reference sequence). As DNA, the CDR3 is TGTGCCAGCAGCTCAACAGGGGGCGAGCAGTACTTC. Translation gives CASSSTGGEQYF.

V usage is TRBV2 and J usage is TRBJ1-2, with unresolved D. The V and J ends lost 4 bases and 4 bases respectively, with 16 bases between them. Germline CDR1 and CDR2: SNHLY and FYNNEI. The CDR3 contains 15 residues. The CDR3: CASSVQYTVGYGYTF. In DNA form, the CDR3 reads TGTGCCAGCAGTGTGCAGTATACAGTTGGCTATGGCTACACCTTC.

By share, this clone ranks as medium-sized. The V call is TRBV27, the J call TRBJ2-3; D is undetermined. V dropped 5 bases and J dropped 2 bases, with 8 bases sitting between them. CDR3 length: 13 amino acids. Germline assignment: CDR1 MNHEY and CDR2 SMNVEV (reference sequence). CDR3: CASSTLNTDTQYF. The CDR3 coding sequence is TGTGCCAGCAGTACGCTAAACACAGATACGCAGTATTTT.

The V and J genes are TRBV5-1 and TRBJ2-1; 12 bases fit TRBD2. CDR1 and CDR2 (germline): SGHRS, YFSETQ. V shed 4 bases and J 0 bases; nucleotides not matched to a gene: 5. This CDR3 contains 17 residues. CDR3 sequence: CASSLGTSGYSYNEQFF. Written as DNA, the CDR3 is TGCGCCAGCAGCCTCGGGACTAGCGGGTACTCCTACAATGAGCAGTTCTTC.

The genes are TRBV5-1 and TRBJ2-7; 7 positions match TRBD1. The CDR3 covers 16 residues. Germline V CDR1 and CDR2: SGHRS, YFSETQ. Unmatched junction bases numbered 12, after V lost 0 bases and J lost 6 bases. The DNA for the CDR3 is TGCGCCAGCAGCTTGGCCGAGACAGGGTTTGTTGGCGAGCAGTACTTC. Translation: CASSLAETGFVGEQYF.

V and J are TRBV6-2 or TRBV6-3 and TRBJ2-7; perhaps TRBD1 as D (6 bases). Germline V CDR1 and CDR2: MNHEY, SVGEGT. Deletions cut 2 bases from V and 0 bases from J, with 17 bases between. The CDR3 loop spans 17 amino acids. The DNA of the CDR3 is TGTGCCAGCAGTTACCCCTCGTTGGGGGCTATCTCCTACGAGCAGTACTTC. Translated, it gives CASSYPSLGAISYEQYF.